This paragraph reports one T cell receptor beta chain. Antigen: not known. These data are taken from a study of T cells expressing NK-cell markers. At the level of the study: The authors derived TCR beta repertoires from sorted CD3+CD56+NKG2C+, CD3+CD56+NKG2C- and CD3+CD56-NKG2C+ T cells.

It was by 5'RACE template switching with UMIs that TCR beta cDNA was made. TCRdb reanalyzed the 5' RACE reads and collapses them to one entry per CDR3 protein, without DNA. There are approximately 380,000 distinct CDR3 sequences in the sample, with over 4% held by the top ten. The CDR3 sequence is 14 residues long. CDR1 and CDR2 (germline): SGHRS, YFSETQ. Study conclusions and caveats: The CD3+CD56-NKG2C+ fraction of a few donors was likewise dominated by these clonotypes. More than 5 donors carried dominant NKG2C+ clonotypes that made up about 1.0-7.5% of their CD8+ T cells.

The V and J genes are TRBV5-1 and TRBJ1-2; TCRdb proposes TRBD1, but this gene call is untestable without DNA. The sample comprised blood T cells: a sorted CD56 or NKG2C T cell subset, CD4+ or CD8+ T cells, or bulk PBMC T cells (not recorded which). This TCR was recovered from a man aged 18-75 years in good health. The CDR3 protein is CASSSYPTGDGYTF. The entire variable domain, with the rest obtained from reference TRBV5-1 and TRBJ1-2, is as follows: KAGVTQTPRYLIKTRGQQVTLSCSPISGHRSVSWYQQTPGQGLQFLFEYFSETQRNKGNFPGRFSGRQFSNSRSEMNVSTLELGDSALYLCASSSYPTGDGYTFGSGTRLTVV.